Sequencing of this TCR beta chain was carried out in a study of a mutant IDH1 vaccine in newly diagnosed glioma. Study context: Patients were started on vaccination 4-6 weeks after radiotherapy alone, or with temozolomide cycles. Beforehand, treatment had been radiotherapy, temozolomide, or both; the majority received both.

Time point reported: week 11, during vaccination. Every single dose of the vaccine, 300 ug of mutant IDH1 20-mer peptide, came with topical imiquimod. Libraries were prepared by immunoSEQ multiplex PCR; TCRdb keeps only in-frame clonotypes and omits some of them. This sample has 25,000 to 35,000 clones, with 90% found just once. From germline, CDR1 is MNHEY and CDR2 SVGAGI. The CDR3 is 15 amino acids. V was shortened by 0 bases and J by 4 bases, with 10 bases between the two germline ends. Regarding the study as a whole: Most patients, around 93%, showed vaccine-induced immune responses. Pseudoprogression looked unconnected to shifts in top peripheral T cell clonotypes.

As for this clone: Its antigen is unidentified.

The TCR originated in a man aged 18 to 30 with glioma. V usage is TRBV6-5 and J usage is TRBJ1-5, with TRBD1 as a possible D gene (6 bases). The sequenced sample was PBMCs, obtained from a glioma patient whose treatment included an IDH1 peptide vaccine. The DNA of the CDR3 is TGTGCCAGCAGTTACTCGATAACAGGGAATCAGCCCCAGCATTTT. It specifies CASSYSITGNQPQHF.